This TCR beta chain was sequenced during a study of blood T cell repertoires in COVID-19. In the study overall: From T cells, B-cell-depleted T cells, or PBMCs came the material, which was cDNA or gDNA.

Sequenced by immunoSEQ multiplex PCR; TCRdb stores in-frame clones only, minus some. The data show 250,000 to 300,000 clones, about 80% seen once. The CDR3 loop spans 15 amino acids. CDR1 and CDR2 (germline): LNHDA, SQIVND (reference sequence). V shed 1 base, J shed 0 bases, and the junction held 2 bases outside the gene matches. This receptor was taken from an elderly woman with acute or convalescent COVID-19. The chain links TRBV19 to TRBJ2-7, with 8 bases identical to TRBD2. The sample consisted of peripheral blood. The chain's CDR3 is CASSIVGTSSYEQYF. CDR3 DNA: TGTGCCAGTAGTATAGTAGGGACTAGCTCCTACGAGCAGTACTTC. The variable domain in full, completed from reference TRBV19 and TRBJ2-7, reads DGGITQSPKYLFRKEGQNVTLSCEQNLNHDAMYWYRQDPGQGLRLIYYSQIVNDFQKGDIAEGYSVSREKKESFPLTVTSAQKNPTAFYLCASSIVGTSSYEQYFGPGTRLTVT.